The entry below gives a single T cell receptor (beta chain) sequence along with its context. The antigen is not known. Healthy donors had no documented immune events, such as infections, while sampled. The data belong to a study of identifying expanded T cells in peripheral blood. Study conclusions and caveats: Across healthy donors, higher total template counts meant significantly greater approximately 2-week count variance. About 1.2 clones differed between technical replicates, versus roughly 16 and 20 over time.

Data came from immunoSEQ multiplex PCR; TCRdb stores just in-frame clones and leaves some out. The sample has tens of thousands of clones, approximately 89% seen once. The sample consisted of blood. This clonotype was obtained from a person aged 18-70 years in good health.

CDR3 sequence (DNA): TGTGCCAGCAGTTTAACAGGGAATCAGCCCCAGCATTTT. Encoded protein: CASSLTGNQPQHF. The chain is built from TRBV6-1 and TRBJ1-5, with D possibly TRBD1 on 6 matching bases. This CDR3 comprises 13 residues. Trimming pared 5 bases from V and 4 bases from J, leaving 9 bases between. Germline loops: CDR1 MNHNS, CDR2 SASEGT.